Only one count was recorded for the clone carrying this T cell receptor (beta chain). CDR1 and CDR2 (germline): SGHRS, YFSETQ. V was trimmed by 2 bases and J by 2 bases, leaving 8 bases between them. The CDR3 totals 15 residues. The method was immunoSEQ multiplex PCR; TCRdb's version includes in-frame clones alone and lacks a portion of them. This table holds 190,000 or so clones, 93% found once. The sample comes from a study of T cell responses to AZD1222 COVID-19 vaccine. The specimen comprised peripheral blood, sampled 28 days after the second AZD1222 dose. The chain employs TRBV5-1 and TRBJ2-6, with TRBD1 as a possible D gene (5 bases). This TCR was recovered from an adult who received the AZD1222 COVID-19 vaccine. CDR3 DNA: TGCGCCAGCAGCTTTACAGGTCCTGGGGCCAACGTCCTGACTTTC. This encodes CASSFTGPGANVLTF.